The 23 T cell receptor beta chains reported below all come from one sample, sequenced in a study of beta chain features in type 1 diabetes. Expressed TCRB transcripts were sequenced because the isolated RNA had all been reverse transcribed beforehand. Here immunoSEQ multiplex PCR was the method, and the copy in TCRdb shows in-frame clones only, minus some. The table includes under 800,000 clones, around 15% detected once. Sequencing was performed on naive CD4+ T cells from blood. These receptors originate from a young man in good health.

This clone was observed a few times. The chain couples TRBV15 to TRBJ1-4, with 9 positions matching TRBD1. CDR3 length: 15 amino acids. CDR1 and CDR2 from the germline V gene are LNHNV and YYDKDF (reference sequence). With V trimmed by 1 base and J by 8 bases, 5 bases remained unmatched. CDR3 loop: CATSRGGTGWEKLFF. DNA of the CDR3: TGTGCCACCAGCAGAGGGGGGACAGGGTGGGAAAAACTGTTTTTT.

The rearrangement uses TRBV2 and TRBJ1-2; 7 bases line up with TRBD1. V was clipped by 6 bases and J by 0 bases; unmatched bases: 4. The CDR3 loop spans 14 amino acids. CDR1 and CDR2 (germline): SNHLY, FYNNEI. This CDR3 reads CASRRQGANYGYTF. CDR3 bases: TGTGCCAGCAGGAGACAGGGAGCTAACTATGGCTACACCTTC.

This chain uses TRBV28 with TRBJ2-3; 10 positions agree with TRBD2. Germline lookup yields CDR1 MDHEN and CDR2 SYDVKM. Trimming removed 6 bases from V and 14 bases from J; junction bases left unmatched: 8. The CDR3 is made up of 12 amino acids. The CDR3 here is CASSSSGRASYF. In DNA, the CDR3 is TGTGCCAGCAGCTCGAGCGGGAGGGCCTCGTATTTT.

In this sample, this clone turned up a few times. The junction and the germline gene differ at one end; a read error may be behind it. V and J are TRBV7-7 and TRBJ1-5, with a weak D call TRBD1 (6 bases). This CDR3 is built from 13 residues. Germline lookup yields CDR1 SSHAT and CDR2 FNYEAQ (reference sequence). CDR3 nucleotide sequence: TGTGCTAGCAGCTCAGGGGAAAATCAGCCCCAGCATTTT. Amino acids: CASSSGENQPQHF.

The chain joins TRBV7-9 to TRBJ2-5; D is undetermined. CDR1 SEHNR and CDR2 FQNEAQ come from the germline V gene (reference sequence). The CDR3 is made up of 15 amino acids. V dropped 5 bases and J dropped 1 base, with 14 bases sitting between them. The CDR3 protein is CASSLTRWGQETQYF. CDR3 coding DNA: TGTGCCAGCAGCCTTACTCGTTGGGGCCAAGAGACCCAGTACTTC.

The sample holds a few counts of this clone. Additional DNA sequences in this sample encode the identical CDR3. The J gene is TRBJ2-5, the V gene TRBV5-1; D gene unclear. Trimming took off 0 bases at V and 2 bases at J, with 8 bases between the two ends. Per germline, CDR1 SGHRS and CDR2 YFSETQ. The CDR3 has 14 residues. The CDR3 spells CASSLAGRQETQYF. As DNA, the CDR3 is TGCGCCAGCAGCTTGGCCGGGCGGCAAGAGACCCAGTACTTC.

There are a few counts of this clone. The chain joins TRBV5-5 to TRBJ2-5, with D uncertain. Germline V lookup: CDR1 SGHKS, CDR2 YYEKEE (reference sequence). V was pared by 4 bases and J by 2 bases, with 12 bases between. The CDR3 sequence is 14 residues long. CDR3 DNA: TGTGCCAGCAGCGTCCCAAGGGTTCAAGAGACCCAGTACTTC. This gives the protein CASSVPRVQETQYF.

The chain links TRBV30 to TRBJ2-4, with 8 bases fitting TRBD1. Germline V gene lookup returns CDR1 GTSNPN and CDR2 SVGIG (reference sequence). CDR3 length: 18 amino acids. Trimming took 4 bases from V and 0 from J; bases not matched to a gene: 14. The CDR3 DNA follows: TGTGCCTGGAACCCCGGGACAGGTTTCTATCTAGCCAAAAACATTCAGTACTTC. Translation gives CAWNPGTGFYLAKNIQYF. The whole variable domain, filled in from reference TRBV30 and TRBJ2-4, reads SQTIHQWPATLVQPVGSPLSLECTVEGTSNPNLYWYRQAAGRGLQLLFYSVGIGQISSEVPQNLSASRPQDRQFILSSKKLLLSDSGFYLCAWNPGTGFYLAKNIQYFGAGTRLSVL.

In DNA, the CDR3 is TGTGCCAGCAGTGAAGACACCGACAGGGGGCCTGGCTACACCTTC. Translated: CASSEDTDRGPGYTF. The chain is built from TRBV2 and TRBJ1-2; 10 bases agree with TRBD1. J lost 7 bases, V lost 1 base, and 6 bases had no gene match. The germline gives CDR1 SNHLY, CDR2 FYNNEI. This CDR3 contains 15 residues.

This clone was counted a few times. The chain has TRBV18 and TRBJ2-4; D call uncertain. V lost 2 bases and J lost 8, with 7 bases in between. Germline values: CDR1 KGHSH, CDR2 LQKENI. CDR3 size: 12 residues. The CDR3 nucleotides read TGTGCCAGCTCACCAGGGTTGGACATTCAGTACTTC. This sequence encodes CASSPGLDIQYF.

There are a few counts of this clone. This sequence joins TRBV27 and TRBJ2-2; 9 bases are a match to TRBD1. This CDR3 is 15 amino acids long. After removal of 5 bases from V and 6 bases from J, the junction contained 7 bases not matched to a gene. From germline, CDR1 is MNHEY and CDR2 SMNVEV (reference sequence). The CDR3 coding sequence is TGTGCCAGCAGTCCACAGGGGGCGTTCGCCGGGGAGCTGTTTTTT. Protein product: CASSPQGAFAGELFF.

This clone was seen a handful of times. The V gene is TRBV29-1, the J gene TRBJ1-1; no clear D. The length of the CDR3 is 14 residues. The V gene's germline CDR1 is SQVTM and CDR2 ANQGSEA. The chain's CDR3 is CGFKLGSGGTEAFF. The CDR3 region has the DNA TGCGGGTTCAAATTAGGATCGGGTGGCACTGAAGCTTTCTTT.

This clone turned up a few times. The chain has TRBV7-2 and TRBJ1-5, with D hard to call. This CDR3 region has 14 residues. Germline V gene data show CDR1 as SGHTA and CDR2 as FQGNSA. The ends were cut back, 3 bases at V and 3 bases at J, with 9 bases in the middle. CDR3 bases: TGTGCCAGCAGCTTTAGCAGTGCCAATCAGCCCCAGCATTTT. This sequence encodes CASSFSSANQPQHF.

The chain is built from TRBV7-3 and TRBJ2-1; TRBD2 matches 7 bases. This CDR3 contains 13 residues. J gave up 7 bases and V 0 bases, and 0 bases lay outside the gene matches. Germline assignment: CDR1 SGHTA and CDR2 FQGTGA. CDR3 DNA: TGTGCCAGCAGCTTAACGCGGGAGAATGAGCAGTTCTTC. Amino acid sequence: CASSLTRENEQFF.

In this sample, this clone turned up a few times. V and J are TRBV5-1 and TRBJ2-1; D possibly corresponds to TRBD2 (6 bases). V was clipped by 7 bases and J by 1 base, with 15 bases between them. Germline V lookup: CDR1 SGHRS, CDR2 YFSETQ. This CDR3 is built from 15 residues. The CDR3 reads CASGGSGRSYNEQFF. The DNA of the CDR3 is TGCGCCAGCGGAGGGTCGGGAAGGTCCTACAATGAGCAGTTCTTC.

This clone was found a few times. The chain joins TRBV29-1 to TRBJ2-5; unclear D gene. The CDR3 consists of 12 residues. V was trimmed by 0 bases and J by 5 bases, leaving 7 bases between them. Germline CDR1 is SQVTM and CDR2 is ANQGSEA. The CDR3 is CSVEDLEETQYF. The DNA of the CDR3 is TGCAGCGTTGAAGATTTGGAGGAGACCCAGTACTTC. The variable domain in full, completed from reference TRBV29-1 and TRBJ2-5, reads SAVISQKPSRDICQRGTSLTIQCQVDSQVTMMFWYRQQPGQSLTLIATANQGSEATYESGFVIDKFPISRPNLTFSTLTVSNMSPEDSSIYLCSVEDLEETQYFGPGTRLLVL.

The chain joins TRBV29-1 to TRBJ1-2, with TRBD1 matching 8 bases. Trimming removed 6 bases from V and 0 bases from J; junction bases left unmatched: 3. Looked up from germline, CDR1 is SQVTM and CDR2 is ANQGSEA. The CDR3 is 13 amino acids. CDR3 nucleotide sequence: TGCAGCGTCGGGACAGGCTCTAACTATGGCTACACCTTC. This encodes CSVGTGSNYGYTF.

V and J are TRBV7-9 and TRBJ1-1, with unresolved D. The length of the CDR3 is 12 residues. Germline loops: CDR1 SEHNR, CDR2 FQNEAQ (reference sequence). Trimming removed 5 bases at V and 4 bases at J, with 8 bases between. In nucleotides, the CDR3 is TGTGCCAGCAGCCTTATTGCCACTGAAGCTTTCTTT. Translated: CASSLIATEAFF.

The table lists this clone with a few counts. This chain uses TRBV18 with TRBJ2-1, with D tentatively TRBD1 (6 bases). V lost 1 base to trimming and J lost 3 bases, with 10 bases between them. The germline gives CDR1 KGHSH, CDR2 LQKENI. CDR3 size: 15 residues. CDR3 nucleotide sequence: TGTGCCAGCTCACCACGAGGACAGTTCTACAATGAGCAGTTCTTC. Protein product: CASSPRGQFYNEQFF. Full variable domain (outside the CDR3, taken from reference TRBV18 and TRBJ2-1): NAGVMQNPRHLVRRRGQEARLRCSPMKGHSHVYWYRQLPEEGLKFMVYLQKENIIDESGMPKERFSAEFPKEGPSILRIQQVVRGDSAAYFCASSPRGQFYNEQFFGPGTRLTVL.

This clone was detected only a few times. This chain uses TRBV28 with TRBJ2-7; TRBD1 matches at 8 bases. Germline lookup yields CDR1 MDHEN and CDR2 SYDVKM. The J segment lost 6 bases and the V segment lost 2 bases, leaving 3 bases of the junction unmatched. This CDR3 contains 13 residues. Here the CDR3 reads CASSLPGTGEQYF. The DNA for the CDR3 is TGTGCCAGCAGTTTACCCGGGACAGGCGAGCAGTACTTC.

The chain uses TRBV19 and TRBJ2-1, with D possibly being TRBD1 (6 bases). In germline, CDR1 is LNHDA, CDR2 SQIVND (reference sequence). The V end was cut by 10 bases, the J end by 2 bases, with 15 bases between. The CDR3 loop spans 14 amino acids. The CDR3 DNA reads TGTGCCACTAACAGGGCCCAACCCTACAATGAGCAGTTCTTC. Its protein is CATNRAQPYNEQFF. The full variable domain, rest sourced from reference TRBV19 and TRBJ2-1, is DGGITQSPKYLFRKEGQNVTLSCEQNLNHDAMYWYRQDPGQGLRLIYYSQIVNDFQKGDIAEGYSVSREKKESFPLTVTSAQKNPTAFYLCATNRAQPYNEQFFGPGTRLTVL.

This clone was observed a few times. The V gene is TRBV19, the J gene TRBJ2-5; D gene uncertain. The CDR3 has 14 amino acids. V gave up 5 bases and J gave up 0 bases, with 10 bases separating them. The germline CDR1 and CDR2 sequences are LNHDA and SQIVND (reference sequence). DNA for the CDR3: TGTGCCAGTAGTCCTCTAGGGTACCAAGAGACCCAGTACTTC. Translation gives CASSPLGYQETQYF. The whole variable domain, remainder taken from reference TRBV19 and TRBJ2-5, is DGGITQSPKYLFRKEGQNVTLSCEQNLNHDAMYWYRQDPGQGLRLIYYSQIVNDFQKGDIAEGYSVSREKKESFPLTVTSAQKNPTAFYLCASSPLGYQETQYFGPGTRLLVL.

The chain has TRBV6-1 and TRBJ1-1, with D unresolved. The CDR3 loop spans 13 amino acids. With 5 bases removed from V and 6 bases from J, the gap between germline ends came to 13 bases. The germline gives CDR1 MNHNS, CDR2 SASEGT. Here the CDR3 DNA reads TGTGCCAGCAGTCTGACACAGCGGGCTGAAGCTTTCTTT. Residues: CASSLTQRAEAFF.